The clone carrying this T cell receptor (beta chain) was recorded a few times. Sequencing of TCR beta was performed on blood CD8+ T cells and on blood CD4+ T cells. V lost 2 bases to trimming and J lost 5 bases; unmatched junction nucleotides: 9. The CDR3 has 17 residues. CDR1 and CDR2 (germline): SGDLS, YYNGEE. This sample is drawn from a study of CD8 T cells in Susac syndrome. Reverse transcription of roughly 0.45 to 1 ug RNA used random hexamers. The TCR beta CDR3 was amplified by immunoSEQ multiplex PCR across 54 Vbeta, 13 Jbeta. TCRdb redid the calling of the immunoSEQ multiplex PCR reads with MiXCR, one entry per CDR3 protein. The sample has some 400,000 distinct CDR3 sequences, about 85% seen once; the top ten hold 0.12%.

V and J are TRBV9 and TRBJ2-3; TRBD2 agrees at 12 bases. This TCR was recovered from a human donor with multiple sclerosis. The specimen was CD8+ T cells from PBMCs. The DNA of the CDR3 is TGTGCCAGCAGCGTCGCGACTAGCGGGAGCATTCGAGATACGCAGTATTTT. It codes for CASSVATSGSIRDTQYF.